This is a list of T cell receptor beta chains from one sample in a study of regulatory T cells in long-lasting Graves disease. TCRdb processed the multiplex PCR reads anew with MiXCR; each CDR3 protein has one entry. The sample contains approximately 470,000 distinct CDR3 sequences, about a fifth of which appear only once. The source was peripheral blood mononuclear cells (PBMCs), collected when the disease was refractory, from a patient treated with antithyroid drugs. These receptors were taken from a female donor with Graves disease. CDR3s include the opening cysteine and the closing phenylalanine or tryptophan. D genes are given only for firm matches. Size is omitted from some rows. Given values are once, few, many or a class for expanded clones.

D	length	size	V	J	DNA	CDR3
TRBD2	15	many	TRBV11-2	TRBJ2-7	TGTGCCAGCAGCTTTATCCGAGCGGGAGCTGCCGAGCAGTACTTC	CASSFIRAGAAEQYF
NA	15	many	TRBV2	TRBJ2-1	TGTGCCAGCTGGCCAGGCCGCGAATCCTACAATGAGCAGTTCTTC	CASWPGRESYNEQFF
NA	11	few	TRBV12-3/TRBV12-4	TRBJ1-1	TGTGCCAGCAGTAATCAGGGGGAAGCTTTCTTT	CASSNQGEAFF
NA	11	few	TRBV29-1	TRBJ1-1	TGCAGCGTAGAGGGACCAACTGAAGCTTTCTTT	CSVEGPTEAFF
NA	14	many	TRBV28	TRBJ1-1	TGTGCCAGCAGGCCGGGCGGGCAGAACACTGAAGCTTTCTTT	CASRPGGQNTEAFF
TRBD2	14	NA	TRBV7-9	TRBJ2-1	TGTGCCAGCAGCCAGACGGGCGGGGGGAATGAGCAGTTCTTC	CASSQTGGGNEQFF
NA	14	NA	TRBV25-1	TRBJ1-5	TGTGCCAGCAGTGTGCCGGGGGACAATCAGCCCCAGCATTTT	CASSVPGDNQPQHF
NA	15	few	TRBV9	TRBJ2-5	TGTGCCAGCAGCCCTCCGGTGGCCTCTGGGGAGACCCAGTACTTC	CASSPPVASGETQYF
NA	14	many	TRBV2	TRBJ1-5	TGTGCCAGCAGTCGGACAGCTGCTAATCAGCCCCAGCATTTT	CASSRTAANQPQHF
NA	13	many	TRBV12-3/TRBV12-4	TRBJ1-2	TGTGCCAGCCGGCCCGGGCTAATCTATGGCTACACCTTC	CASRPGLIYGYTF
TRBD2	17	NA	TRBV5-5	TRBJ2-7	TGCGCCAGCAGCTCACTGGTGCGGCTAGCGGGATCTTGCGAGCAGTACTTC	CASSSLVRLAGSCEQYF
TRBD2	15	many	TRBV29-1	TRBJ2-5	TGCAGCGTAACCGGGACTAGCGGGAGGAGGGGGACCCAGTACTTC	CSVTGTSGRRGTQYF
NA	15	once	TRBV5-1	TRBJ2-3	TGCGCCAGCAGCTTGGAGATCGGGAGTTCAGATACGCAGTATTTT	CASSLEIGSSDTQYF
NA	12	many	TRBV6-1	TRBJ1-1	TGTGCCAGCAGTGGGGCGTACGGTGAAGCTTTCTTT	CASSGAYGEAFF
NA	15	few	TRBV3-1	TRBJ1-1	TGTGCCAGCAGCCATGGCGGGGCTATGAACACTGAAGCTTTCTTT	CASSHGGAMNTEAFF
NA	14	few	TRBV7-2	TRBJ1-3	TGTGCCAGCAGCTGGGGACTATCTGGAAACACCATATATTTT	CASSWGLSGNTIYF
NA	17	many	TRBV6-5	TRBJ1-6	TGTGCCAGCAGTTACTCGATTCCAGGGACGGAGGATTCACCCCTCCACTTT	CASSYSIPGTEDSPLHF
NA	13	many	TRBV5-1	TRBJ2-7	TGCGCCAGCAGCCCCGAGGTCTCCTACGAGCAGTACTTC	CASSPEVSYEQYF
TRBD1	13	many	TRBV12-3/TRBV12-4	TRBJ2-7	TGTGCCAGCAGAGTGACAGGGGGCCAGGAGCAGTACTTC	CASRVTGGQEQYF
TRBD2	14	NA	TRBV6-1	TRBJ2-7	TGTGCCAGCTGGACTAGCGGCACGACCTACGAGCGGTACTTC	CASWTSGTTYERYF
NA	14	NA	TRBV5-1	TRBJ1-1	TGCGCCAGCAGCGAGTCGGGGGTACCCGGTGGAGCTTTCTTT	CASSESGVPGGAFF
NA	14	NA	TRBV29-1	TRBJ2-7	TGCAGCGTCGTCCGACCGGGGACCACCTACGAGCAGTACTTC	CSVVRPGTTYEQYF
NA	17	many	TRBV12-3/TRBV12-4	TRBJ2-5	TGTGCCAGCAGTTTAAGTATGACGGCGGACCCCCAAGAGACCCAGTACTTC	CASSLSMTADPQETQYF
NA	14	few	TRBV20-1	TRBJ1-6	TGCAGTGCTAGGCCAGACAGTAGGGATTCACCCCTCCACTTT	CSARPDSRDSPLHF
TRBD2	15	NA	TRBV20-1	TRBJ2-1	TGCAGTGCTAGAGATACTAGCGGGCATTACAATGAGCAGTTCTTC	CSARDTSGHYNEQFF
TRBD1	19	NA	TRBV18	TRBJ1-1	TGTGCCAGCTCACCACCGAGTATAGCATTCAGGGGGCTGAACACTGAAGCTTTCTTT	CASSPPSIAFRGLNTEAFF
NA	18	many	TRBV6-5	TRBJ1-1	TGTGCCAGCAGTTACTCGAGAAGGAAAGTAACCATGAACACTGAAGCTTTCTTT	CASSYSRRKVTMNTEAFF
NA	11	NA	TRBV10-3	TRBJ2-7	TGTGCCATCAGTGAATTGGGCGAGCAGCACTTC	CAISELGEQHF
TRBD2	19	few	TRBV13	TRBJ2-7	TGTGCCAGCAGCCCCCCCCGGCTAGCGGGAGATGAGGACCCCTACGAGCAGTACTTC	CASSPPRLAGDEDPYEQYF
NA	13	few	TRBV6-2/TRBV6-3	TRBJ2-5	TGTGCCAGCTGCTGGACGGGACAAGAGACCCAGTACTTC	CASCWTGQETQYF
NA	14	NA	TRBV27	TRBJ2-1	TGTGCCAGCAGTTTAGTGGGAGGTGACAATGAGCAGTTCTTC	CASSLVGGDNEQFF
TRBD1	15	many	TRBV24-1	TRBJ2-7	TGTGCCACCAGTGATACCGGGACAGGGGGCTACGAGCAGTACTTC	CATSDTGTGGYEQYF
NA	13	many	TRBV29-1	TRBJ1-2	TGCAGCGTTGTTATCGTCGGAAACTATGGCTACACCTTC	CSVVIVGNYGYTF
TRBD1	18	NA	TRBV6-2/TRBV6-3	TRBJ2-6	TGTGCCAGCAGTTACGAGACAGGGGTCCTGACTGGGGCCAACGTCCTGACTTTC	CASSYETGVLTGANVLTF
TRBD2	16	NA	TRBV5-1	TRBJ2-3	TGCGTCAGCAGTACCTCCGGGACTAGCCCTACGGAGGCGCAGTATTTT	CVSSTSGTSPTEAQYF
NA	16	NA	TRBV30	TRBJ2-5	TGTGCCTGGAGTCCCGAGTGGGTGGGAGTCCAAGAGACCCAGTACTTC	CAWSPEWVGVQETQYF
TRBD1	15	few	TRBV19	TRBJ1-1	TGTGCCAGTAGTGTTATAGGCAGGGGGATCACTGAAGCTTTCTTT	CASSVIGRGITEAFF
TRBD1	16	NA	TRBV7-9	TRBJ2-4	TGTGCCAGCAGCTTGGGACAGGGTGTTTCCAAAAACATTCAGTACTTC	CASSLGQGVSKNIQYF
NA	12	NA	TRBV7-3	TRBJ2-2	TGTGCCAGCAGCGATACGGCCGGGGAGCTGTTTTTT	CASSDTAGELFF
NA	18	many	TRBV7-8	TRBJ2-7	TGTGCCAGCAGCCACCCAGCAAATAGCGCGCCGATGGGATACGAGCAGTACTTC	CASSHPANSAPMGYEQYF
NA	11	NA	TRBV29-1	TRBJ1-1	TGCAGCGTTTGGGATCTCACTGAAGCTTTCTTT	CSVWDLTEAFF
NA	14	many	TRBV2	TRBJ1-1	TGTGCCAGCAGTGAACTTTCTTCAGGCACTGAAGCTTTCTTT	CASSELSSGTEAFF
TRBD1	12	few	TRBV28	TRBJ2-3	TGTGCCAGCAGACCAGGGGGCGGTACGCAGTATTTT	CASRPGGGTQYF
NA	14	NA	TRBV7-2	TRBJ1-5	TGTGTCAGCAGCTTACGGGGGGCGAATCAGCCCCAGCATTTT	CVSSLRGANQPQHF
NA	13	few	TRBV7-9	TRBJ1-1	TGTGCCAGCAGCTTCAGACAGGACGCTGAAGCTTTCTTT	CASSFRQDAEAFF
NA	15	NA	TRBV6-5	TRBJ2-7	TGTGCCAGCAGTTACTCGCAGGCAGGAGCCTACGAGCAGTACTTC	CASSYSQAGAYEQYF
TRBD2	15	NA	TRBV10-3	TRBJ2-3	TGTGCCATCAGTTTGGGGGGGACTTTCACAGATACGCAGTATTTT	CAISLGGTFTDTQYF
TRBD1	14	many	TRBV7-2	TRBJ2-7	TGTGCCAGCAGGTCCCCGACAGGGCTCTACGAGCAGTACTTC	CASRSPTGLYEQYF
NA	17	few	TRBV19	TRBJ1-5	TGTGCCAGTAGTATTCTTTTTCAACGGCCCTTCAATCAGCCCCAGCATTTT	CASSILFQRPFNQPQHF
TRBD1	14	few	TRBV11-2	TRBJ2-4	TGTGCCAGCAGCGGACAGGGGGCCAAGGGCATTCAGTACTTC	CASSGQGAKGIQYF
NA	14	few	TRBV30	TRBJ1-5	TGTGCCTGGAGTACAGGGCGGAGCAATCAGCCCCAGCATTTT	CAWSTGRSNQPQHF
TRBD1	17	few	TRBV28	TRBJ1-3	TGTGCCAGTAGGGGGGACAGGGGGCATTCCTCTGGAACCACCATATATTTT	CASRGDRGHSSGTTIYF
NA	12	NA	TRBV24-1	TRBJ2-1	TGTGCCACCAGTGATATTGGCGCGGAGCAGTTCTTC	CATSDIGAEQFF
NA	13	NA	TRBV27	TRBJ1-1	TGTGCCAGCACCGGGCCCTTAGGGACTGAAGCTTTCTTT	CASTGPLGTEAFF
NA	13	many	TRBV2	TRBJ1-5	TGTGCCAGCTGCGAACGAACTAATCAGCCCCAGCATTTT	CASCERTNQPQHF
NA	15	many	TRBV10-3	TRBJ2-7	TGTGCCATCAGTGAGCCTCTCGGAGTCGGTTCCGGGCAGTACTTC	CAISEPLGVGSGQYF
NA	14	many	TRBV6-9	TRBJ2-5	TGTGCCAGCAGTTACGACAAGGTACAAGAGACCCAGTACTTC	CASSYDKVQETQYF
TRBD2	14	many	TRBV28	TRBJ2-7	TGTGCCAGCACCCTTCAGTGGGAGGGCGGCGAGCAGTACTTC	CASTLQWEGGEQYF
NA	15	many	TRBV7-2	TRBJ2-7	TGTGCCAGCAGCTTAGTATCTCGGGATACCTACGAGCAGTACTTC	CASSLVSRDTYEQYF
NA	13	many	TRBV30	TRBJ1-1	TGTGCCTGGAGTGTATCGGAATACACTGAAGCTTTCTTT	CAWSVSEYTEAFF